A selection of T cell receptor beta chains follows, all from one sample in a study of OX40 agonist ivuxolimab in advanced cancers. Some clones are missing from TCRdb's copy, which holds only in-frame ones; the method was immunoSEQ multiplex PCR. Of tens of thousands of clones detected, 81% appear once; the ten largest clones hold 5.5% to 7%. Sequenced here: CD4+ or CD8+ T cells sorted from blood, sampled in a trial of the OX40 agonist ivuxolimab. These receptors all stem from an adult with an advanced solid tumor such as melanoma, head and neck, liver or kidney cancer. CDR3s include the opening cysteine and the closing phenylalanine or tryptophan.

v_call cdr3_aa
TRBV7-9 CASSPQGGTDYNEQFF
TRBV5-6 CASSLDQGMNTEAFF
TRBV28 CASSSPDRVLETQYF
TRBV19 CASSPGQYYGYTF
TRBV7-9 CASSSRDREYEQYF
TRBV5-6 CASSLEPEGPGRETQYF
TRBV5-1 CASSLGSDTQYF
TRBV27 CASSPNPGFTEAFF
TRBV9 CASSSGSSYNEQFF
TRBV7-9 CASSLAVGQGEAFF
TRBV7-9 CASSSWTENNEQFF
TRBV7-2 CASSLELALSYEQYF
TRBV7-8 CASSFAVTSGTGYEQYF
TRBV9 CASSGGYGGSGNTIYF
TRBV4-3 CASSHQQGAFVDEQFF
TRBV7-8 CASLDEGGTEAFF
TRBV6-5 CASSYSSGSPTDTQYF
TRBV4-2 CASSLGDSPYEQYF
TRBV9 CASSLLGGAEAFF
TRBV2 CASSDRNNEQFF
TRBV11-3 CASSLTGNTEAFF
TRBV19 CASSTARGGNTDTQYF